This T cell receptor beta chain came from a study of vaccination and CD4 T cells after COVID-19. This clonotype turned up a few times. Its specificity is unknown. Scientists ran DNA taken from cultured CD4+ T cells through the Oncomine TCR Beta short-read assay for sequencing. One entry per CDR3 protein results from TCRdb running MiXCR on the PCR reads. Of about 26,000 distinct CDR3 sequences in the sample, 36% were seen once. This CDR3 comprises 15 residues. V dropped 4 bases and J dropped 7; count of bases not matched to a gene: 9. The germline V gene has CDR1 SGHTA and CDR2 FQGNSA. Described time point: late sampling 161 to 241 days after vaccination in three convalescent patients. Treatment here: approximately 9-day PBMC culture with coronavirus spike peptide pools or control peptides (ViraFEST assay).

V is TRBV7-2 and J is TRBJ2-5; TRBD1 aligns across 10 bases. The sequencing here drew on CD4+ T cells from blood, cultured in vitro, taken about 7 months after SARS-CoV-2 vaccination. The clonotype was recovered from a human donor who had recovered from COVID-19. CDR3 residues: CASSSGQGGSGTQYF. For the CDR3, the DNA is TGTGCCAGCAGCTCCGGACAGGGGGGATCGGGGACCCAGTACTTC.